One sample yielded the 19 T cell receptor beta chains listed below, sequenced in a study of regulatory and conventional T cells in breast cancer. MiXCR was run by TCRdb on the PCR reads, yielding one entry per CDR3 protein. The data contain fewer than 20,000 distinct CDR3 sequences, 25% to 40% of them singletons. Material: conventional T cells from blood. These receptors were obtained from a female donor in good health.

This clonotype was found once. This chain's CDR3 is CASSRDIGNTEAFF. CDR3 nucleotide sequence: TGTGCCAGCAGCCGGGACATCGGGAACACTGAAGCTTTCTTT. The chain links TRBV2 to TRBJ1-1; tentatively, D is TRBD1 (6 bases). The V end lost 6 bases, the J end lost 1 base, and 12 bases lay between the germline ends. CDR1 SNHLY and CDR2 FYNNEI come from the germline V gene. The CDR3 has 14 residues.

This clonotype was recorded at least ten times. The chain employs TRBV30 and TRBJ1-4; TRBD1 agrees at 8 bases. The CDR3 covers 13 residues. Unmatched junction bases numbered 4, after V lost 5 bases and J lost 5 bases. Germline V CDR1 and CDR2: GTSNPN, SVGIG (reference sequence). CDR3 bases: TGTGCCTGGGAGACAGGGGTGAATGAAAAACTGTTTTTT. Amino acid sequence: CAWETGVNEKLFF.

This clonotype was seen a handful of times. The V call is TRBV29-1, the J call TRBJ2-2, with 12 bases that match TRBD1. In germline, CDR1 is SQVTM, CDR2 ANQGSEA. The CDR3 consists of 15 residues. The junction had 5 bases not matched to a gene; V was cut back by 2 bases and J by 7 bases. CDR3 sequence: CSVETGQGAVGELFF. The CDR3 coding sequence is TGCAGCGTTGAAACGGGACAGGGGGCTGTCGGGGAGCTGTTTTTT.

This clonotype is medium-sized (0.01 to 0.1%) in the sample. The J gene is TRBJ2-3, the V gene TRBV28; either TRBD1 or TRBD2 may fit D (6 bases each). The germline V gene has CDR1 MDHEN and CDR2 SYDVKM. The CDR3 has 16 amino acids. V lost 8 bases, J lost 3 bases, and 21 bases lay in between. CDR3 bases: TGTGCCAGCCACCCCGCCGGGGGCTATGCTACAGATACGCAGTATTTT. It encodes CASHPAGGYATDTQYF.

The chain couples TRBV6-5 to TRBJ1-2; D might be TRBD1 (5 bases). The germline V gene encodes CDR1 MNHEY and CDR2 SVGAGI. With 7 bases removed from V and 4 bases from J, the gap between germline ends came to 16 bases. The CDR3 totals 14 residues. Written as DNA, the CDR3 is TGTGCCAGCACCGGGGGTAGGGGATGCTATGGCTACACCTTC. It specifies CASTGGRGCYGYTF.

A word on this clonotype: A much larger clone differs by one base, so this may be a read error. The chain links TRBV4-3 to TRBJ2-2; D is unclear. CDR1 is LGHNA and CDR2 is YSLEER in the germline V gene. The CDR3 has 14 amino acids. In nucleotides, the CDR3 is TGCGCCAGCGGCCAAGATGCTGTCACCGGGGAGCTGTTTTTT. Protein product: CASGQDAVTGELFF.

Of note for this clonotype: The missing conserved phenylalanine or tryptophan at the end of this CDR3 makes a read error likely. The chain recombines TRBV3-1 with TRBJ2-7; a possible D gene is TRBD1 (6 bases). Germline loops: CDR1 LGHDT, CDR2 YNNKEL (reference sequence). The CDR3 sequence is 14 residues long. V was shortened by 1 base and J by 0 bases, with 7 bases between the two germline ends. The CDR3 DNA sequence: TGTGCCAGCAGCCAAGGGACAGCCTCCTACGAGCAGTACTCC. Translation: CASSQGTASYEQYS.

J is TRBJ1-5 and V is TRBV6-2 or TRBV6-3; D not certain. The germline gives CDR1 MNHEY, CDR2 SVGEGT. The CDR3 is 16 amino acids. Deletions cut 2 bases from V and 6 bases from J, with 17 bases between. The CDR3 region has the DNA TGTGCCAGCAGTTACGGACTCACCGTGGGCAGTCAGCCCCAGCATTTT. It encodes CASSYGLTVGSQPQHF.

This clonotype has only a few counts. This chain joins TRBV7-2 and TRBJ2-3, with D unclear. CDR3 size: 14 residues. V lost 0 bases and J lost 6, with 10 bases in between. Germline CDR1 SGHTA, CDR2 FQGNSA. The CDR3 DNA reads as TGTGCCAGCAGCTTAGCCGGCACAGTGGATACGCAGTATTTT. Amino acids: CASSLAGTVDTQYF.

This clonotype was picked up many times. This chain uses TRBV21-1 with TRBJ2-7; the table's D call of TRBD1 was not tested on the DNA. TRBV21-1 is an annotated pseudogene. The CDR3 extends over 17 amino acids. CDR3 sequence: CASSKGGGRGLEYEQYF. CDR3 sequence (DNA): TGTGCCAGCAGCAAGGGGGGGGGCCGGGGCCTTGAATACGAGCAGTACTTC.

This clonotype was recorded a few times. The V call is TRBV28, the J call TRBJ2-7; D ambiguous. The CDR3 contains 12 residues. Germline V gene sequence: CDR1 MDHEN, CDR2 SYDVKM. The V gene lost 2 bases and the J gene lost 2 bases, with 4 bases spanning the gap. The CDR3 DNA reads TGTGCCAGCAGTTTAAAAGCCTACGAGCAGTACTTC. Residues: CASSLKAYEQYF.

This clonotype was counted only a few times. The chain combines TRBV11-2 with TRBJ2-1, with 8 bases lining up with TRBD1. CDR3 length: 19 amino acids. The germline CDR1 and CDR2 sequences are SGHAT and FQNNGV. J gave up 0 bases and V 0 bases, and 10 bases lay outside the gene matches. CDR3 nucleotide sequence: TGTGCCAGCAGCTTAGAAGGGGCAGGGGGCTTAAGCTCCTACAATGAGCAGTTCTTC. It is translated as CASSLEGAGGLSSYNEQFF.

Details on this clonotype: A read error is possible here, since a much larger clone lies one base away. The rearrangement joins TRBV5-4 to TRBJ1-1, with a weak D call TRBD1 (5 bases). V was pared by 1 base and J by 2 bases, with 18 bases between. The CDR3 spans 17 residues. The germline gives CDR1 SGHNT, CDR2 YYREEE (reference sequence). CDR3 amino acids: CASSLIGGKGINTEAFF. CDR3 DNA sequence: TGTGCCAGCAGCTTGATCGGGGGGAAGGGGATTAACACTGAAGCTTTCTTT.

This clonotype was observed a handful of times. The CDR3 here is CASSLEGRANTEAFF. CDR3 DNA: TGTGCCAGCAGCTTAGAGGGCAGGGCGAACACTGAAGCTTTCTTT. V gene TRBV7-8 combines with J gene TRBJ1-1; tentative D call: TRBD1 (5 bases). The germline V gene has CDR1 SGHVS and CDR2 FQNEAQ. This CDR3 comprises 15 residues. Between the trimmed V and J ends, which lost 1 base and 1 base, there was a span of 10 bases.

This clonotype came up a few times. The chain joins TRBV6-2 or TRBV6-3 to TRBJ2-1; D possibly corresponds to TRBD1 (5 bases). Trimming removed 6 bases from V and 9 bases from J, with 12 bases in between. The V gene's germline CDR1 is MNHEY and CDR2 SVGEGT. The CDR3 is 12 amino acids. As DNA, the CDR3 is TGTGCCAGCAGGTTAGGGGAAGTTGAGCAGTTCTTC. This sequence encodes CASRLGEVEQFF.

The chain employs TRBV6-2 or TRBV6-3 and TRBJ2-1; D might be TRBD2 (6 bases). Per the germline V gene, CDR1 is MNHEY and CDR2 is SVGEGT. The CDR3 has 15 amino acids. V gave up 5 bases and J gave up 5 bases, with 16 bases separating them. The CDR3 DNA reads TGTGCCAGCAGTCCCCGGTTTCGGGAGAACAATGAGCAGTTCTTC. It codes for CASSPRFRENNEQFF.

V and J are TRBV7-9 and TRBJ1-1, with a possible D match to TRBD1 (6 bases). CDR3 length: 11 residues. The V end lost 8 bases, the J end lost 8 bases, and 12 bases lay between the germline ends. The germline CDR1 and CDR2 sequences are SEHNR and FQNEAQ (reference sequence). This CDR3 is CASERGTEAFF. CDR3 DNA: TGTGCCAGCGAGCGGGGGACAGAAGCTTTCTTT.

By share of the sample, this clonotype is medium-sized. The DNA for the CDR3 is TGCAGCGTTGTTTGGGCCCTCAAGACAAAGCCCTACGAGCAGTACTTC. Translating gives CSVVWALKTKPYEQYF. The V gene is TRBV29-1, the J gene TRBJ2-7; D remains ambiguous. Between the trimmed V and J ends, which lost 4 bases and 2 bases, there was a span of 21 bases. CDR1 is SQVTM and CDR2 is ANQGSEA in the germline V gene. This CDR3 spans 16 amino acids.

This clonotype has at least ten counts. The chain is built from TRBV11-2 and TRBJ2-1; possibly TRBD1 for D (5 bases). Trimming left V 2 bases short and J 0 bases short, with 11 bases between. The CDR3 extends over 16 amino acids. CDR1 is SGHAT and CDR2 is FQNNGV in the germline V gene. CDR3 DNA: TGTGCCAGCAGCTTAAGGAGCGACAGCTCCTACAATGAGCAGTTCTTC. This codes for CASSLRSDSSYNEQFF.